This T cell receptor beta chain was found in a study of T cell responses to AZD1222 COVID-19 vaccine. Looking at the study overall: Pooled together were second doses at about 4 or about 12 weeks.

Sequenced by immunoSEQ multiplex PCR; TCRdb stores in-frame clones only, minus some. Seen here are some 140,000 clones, approximately 88% observed once, and the top ten hold over 4%. Points on this clone: Its antigen is undetermined.

Trimming removed 4 bases at V and 8 bases at J, with 12 bases between. Germline V gene data show CDR1 as SGHRS and CDR2 as YFSETQ. This CDR3 comprises 12 residues. Study-wide results and limits: In a largely white British group with more females than males, clonal diversity was possibly underestimated. Repertoire sampling was restricted to post-peak T cell response timepoints. Spike-wide vaccine-associated CD4 TCRs dominated at 160-218 and 743-854.

This chain uses TRBV5-1 with TRBJ1-2, with D unresolved. This clonotype was obtained from an adult in good health. This specimen was peripheral blood, taken on day 0 of AZD1222 vaccination. Written as DNA, the CDR3 is TGCGCCAGCAGCCCCGGATACCGGGGCTACACCTTC. Its translation is CASSPGYRGYTF.